The text below deals with one T cell receptor beta chain. Its antigen remains unidentified. TCRdb re-analysed the 5' RACE reads in MiXCR, keeping a single row per CDR3 protein. The table lists about 67,000 distinct CDR3 sequences, 11% of them singletons. The data belong to a study of early T cells in non-severe SARS-CoV-2 infection. Turning to the study itself: Unsorted whole blood bulk RNA was sequenced, with unpaired chains. Study-wide results and limits: Matching with VDJdb favored anti-spike CD8 responses (missing private and CD4 specificities).

Per the germline V gene, CDR1 is SEHNR and CDR2 is FQNEAQ (reference sequence). The ends were cut back, 0 bases at V and 8 bases at J, with 13 bases in the middle. CDR3 size: 15 residues. The source is an adult who was a healthcare worker with PCR-confirmed SARS-CoV-2 infection or an uninfected control (not recorded which). What was sequenced was whole blood. The chain combines TRBV7-9 with TRBJ1-4; perhaps TRBD1 as D (5 bases). DNA for the CDR3: TGTGCCAGCAGCTTAGCGGGGGGTCAGGCGGAAAAACTGTTTTTT. Translating it yields CASSLAGGQAEKLFF.